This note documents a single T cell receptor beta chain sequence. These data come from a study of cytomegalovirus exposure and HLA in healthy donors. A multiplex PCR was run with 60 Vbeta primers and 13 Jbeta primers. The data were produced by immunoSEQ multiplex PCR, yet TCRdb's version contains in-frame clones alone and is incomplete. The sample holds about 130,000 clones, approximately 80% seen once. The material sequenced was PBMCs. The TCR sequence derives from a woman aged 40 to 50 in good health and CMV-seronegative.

In nucleotides, the CDR3 is TGCGCCAGCAGCCGAGGGACAGGGCCCCACGAGCAGTACTTC. This gives the protein CASSRGTGPHEQYF. The chain joins TRBV5-1 to TRBJ2-5; TRBD1 agrees at 9 bases. TRBJ2-7 explains the end of the DNA better; the J call may be wrong. CDR3 size: 14 residues. Germline lookup yields CDR1 SGHRS and CDR2 YFSETQ.